This TCR beta chain was identified during a study of T cell clonotyping in hematopoietic cell transplantation. The data were produced by immunoSEQ multiplex PCR, yet TCRdb's version contains in-frame clones alone and is incomplete. In the table there are under 12,000 clones, around 45% of which are singletons. The clonotype was recovered from a male patient in his forties or fifties who had an allogeneic stem cell transplant from an unrelated donor, so the T cells may come from the graft donor. Some clones in this sample may be carry-over from other donors' samples. The sequencing used PBMCs, collected 30 days after allogeneic stem cell transplant.

The CDR3 bases are TGTGCCAGCAGCGTAGCAGGAGAGACCCAGTACTTC. It yields the protein CASSVAGETQYF. V gene TRBV9 combines with J gene TRBJ2-5; D is unclear. V lost 0 bases and J lost 4, with 4 bases in between. The length of the CDR3 is 12 residues. Looked up from germline, CDR1 is SGDLS and CDR2 is YYNGEE.